The source of this T cell receptor beta chain is a study of regulatory T cells in long-lasting Graves disease. Construction of TCR beta libraries relied on iRepertoire HTBI primers and on Arm-PCR targeting CDR3 regions. TCRdb reanalysed the multiplex PCR reads using MiXCR and keeps one entry per CDR3 protein. The sample holds 350,000 to 500,000 distinct CDR3 sequences, 12% to 15% seen once. Indicated time point: newly diagnosed GD, antithyroid drugs for less than 3 months. Following extraction of RNA from PBMCs, that RNA was used to make the TCR library. This clonotype was counted only a few times. These data also featured in a second study, about T cells in Graves' hyperthyroidism and ophthalmopathy. This second study notes: Thyroid ultrasound, orbital computed tomography, clinical symptoms, and serum thyroxine and TRAb underpinned diagnoses. TCR CDR3 regions were first amplified by RT-PCR with HTBI primers.

The TCR comes from a woman aged 45-60 years with Graves disease. Sequenced material: peripheral blood mononuclear cells (PBMCs), taken at new diagnosis, from a patient treated with antithyroid drugs.

CDR3 amino acids: CASSVGTGSLGTDTQYF. CDR3 DNA: TGTGCCAGCAGCGTAGGGACAGGGTCGTTGGGCACAGATACGCAGTATTTT. The chain combines TRBV6-1 with TRBJ2-3, with TRBD1 matching 9 bases. V lost 6 bases to trimming and J lost 1 base; unmatched junction nucleotides: 11. Germline lookup yields CDR1 MNHNS and CDR2 SASEGT. This CDR3 contains 17 residues.